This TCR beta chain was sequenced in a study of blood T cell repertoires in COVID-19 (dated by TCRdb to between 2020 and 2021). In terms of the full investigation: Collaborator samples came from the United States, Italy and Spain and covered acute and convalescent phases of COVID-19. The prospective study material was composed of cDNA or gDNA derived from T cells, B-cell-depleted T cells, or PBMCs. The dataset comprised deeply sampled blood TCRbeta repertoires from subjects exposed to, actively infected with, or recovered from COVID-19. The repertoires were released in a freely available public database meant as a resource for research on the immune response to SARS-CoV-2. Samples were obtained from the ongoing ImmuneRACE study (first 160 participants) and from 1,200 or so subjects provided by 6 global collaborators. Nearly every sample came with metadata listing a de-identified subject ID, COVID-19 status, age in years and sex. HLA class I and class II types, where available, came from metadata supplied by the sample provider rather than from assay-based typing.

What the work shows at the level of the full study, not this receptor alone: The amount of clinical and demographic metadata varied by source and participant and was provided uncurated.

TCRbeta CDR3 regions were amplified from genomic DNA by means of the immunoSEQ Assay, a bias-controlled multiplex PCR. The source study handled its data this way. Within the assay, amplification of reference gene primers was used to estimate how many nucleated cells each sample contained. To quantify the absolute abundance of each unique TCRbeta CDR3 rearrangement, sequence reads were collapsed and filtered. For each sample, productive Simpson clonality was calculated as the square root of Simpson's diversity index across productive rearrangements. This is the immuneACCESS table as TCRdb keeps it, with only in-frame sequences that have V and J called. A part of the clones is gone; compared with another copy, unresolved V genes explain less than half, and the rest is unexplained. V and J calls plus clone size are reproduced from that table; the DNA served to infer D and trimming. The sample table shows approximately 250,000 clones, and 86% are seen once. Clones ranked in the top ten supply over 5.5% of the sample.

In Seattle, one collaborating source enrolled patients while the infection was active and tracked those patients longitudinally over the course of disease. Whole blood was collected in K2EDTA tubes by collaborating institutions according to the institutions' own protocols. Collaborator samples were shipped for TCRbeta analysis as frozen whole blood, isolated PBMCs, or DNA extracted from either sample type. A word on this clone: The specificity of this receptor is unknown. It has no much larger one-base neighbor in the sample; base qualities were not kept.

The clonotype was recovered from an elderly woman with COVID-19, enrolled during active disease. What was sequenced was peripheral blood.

CDR3 region: CASSQNGQATEAFF. The bases read TGTGCCAGCAGCCAGAATGGACAGGCCACTGAAGCTTTCTTT. Recombination connected TRBV7-9 to TRBJ1-1, with TRBD1 matching 7 junction bases. From the cysteine through the phenylalanine, the CDR3 covers 14 amino acids. The only DNA kept is the CDR3, 42 bases in frame from the first base. Relative to germline, V is missing 5 bases and J is missing 4 bases, with 7 bases of the junction outside any gene match. Reading the germline V gene (reference sequence) gives CDR1 SEHNR and CDR2 FQNEAQ.